The 19 T cell receptor beta chains below were found in one sample sequenced in a study of control samples from healthy donors and cancer patients. Data came from immunoSEQ multiplex PCR; TCRdb stores just in-frame clones and leaves some out. The sample comprises approximately 120,000 clones, 85% to 95% of which are singletons, and about 0.6% rests with the top ten. The sequencing sample was made of PBMCs. The source of these receptors is an elderly man with head and neck cancer.

The genes are TRBV5-1 and TRBJ2-7; D not certain. Germline values: CDR1 SGHRS, CDR2 YFSETQ. V was trimmed by 0 bases and J by 0 bases, leaving 7 bases between them. CDR3 length: 14 residues. CDR3 bases: TGCGCCAGCAGCTTGGATGCGTACTCCTACGAGCAGTACTTC. It is translated as CASSLDAYSYEQYF.

In DNA form, the CDR3 reads TGTGCCAGCAGCTCGACAGGGCCAGAGACCCAGTACTTC. Its translation is CASSSTGPETQYF. V usage is TRBV5-4 and J usage is TRBJ2-5; 7 bases align to TRBD1. Per germline, CDR1 SGHNT and CDR2 YYREEE (reference sequence). The CDR3 length is 13 residues. V was clipped by 3 bases and J by 4 bases; unmatched bases: 3.

The rearrangement uses TRBV18 and TRBJ2-1; D may match TRBD1 or TRBD2 (5 bases each). The germline gives CDR1 KGHSH, CDR2 LQKENI. This CDR3 spans 19 amino acids. The V end lost 2 bases, the J end lost 0 bases, and 20 bases lay between the germline ends. The CDR3 is CASSPGAAGGGSSYNEQFF. The DNA of the CDR3 is TGTGCCAGCTCACCAGGGGCGGCGGGCGGTGGTAGCTCCTACAATGAGCAGTTCTTC.

The J gene is TRBJ1-4, the V gene TRBV28, with D perhaps TRBD1 (5 bases). Germline V gene sequence: CDR1 MDHEN, CDR2 SYDVKM. Trimming pared 5 bases from V and 0 bases from J, leaving 13 bases between. The CDR3 length is 16 residues. CDR3 in DNA: TGTGCCAGCAGTCGGGGCCGGGGTCCAACTAATGAAAAACTGTTTTTT. It codes for CASSRGRGPTNEKLFF.

This chain connects TRBV19 to TRBJ2-2; a weak D match, TRBD2 (5 bases). Trimming removed 5 bases at V and 4 bases at J, with 14 bases between. CDR3 size: 15 residues. The V gene's germline CDR1 is LNHDA and CDR2 SQIVND (reference sequence). The CDR3 here is CASSRAGDGTGELFF. CDR3 in DNA: TGTGCCAGTAGTCGGGCGGGCGACGGCACCGGGGAGCTGTTTTTT.

This chain links TRBV4-1 with TRBJ2-7; 10 bases fit TRBD1. Trimming took 4 bases from V and 7 from J; bases not matched to a gene: 16. The CDR3 length is 17 residues. Germline V gene sequence: CDR1 MGHRA, CDR2 YSYEKL. CDR3 region: CASSPLAAGTGEGEQYF. The CDR3 nucleotides are TGCGCCAGCAGCCCCCTCGCGGCCGGGACAGGGGAAGGGGAGCAGTACTTC.

The chain carries TRBV29-1 and TRBJ2-6; D gene uncertain. Germline V gene data show CDR1 as SQVTM and CDR2 as ANQGSEA. Trimming shortened V by 7 bases and J by 0 bases, and 16 bases separated the two germline ends. The CDR3 runs 16 residues. The CDR3 loop is CSAIGMGYSGANVLTF. The CDR3 bases are TGCAGCGCGATTGGGATGGGTTACTCTGGGGCCAACGTCCTGACTTTC.

The chain's CDR3 is CASSWGPGVANEKLFF. DNA of the CDR3: TGTGCCAGCAGCTGGGGGCCAGGGGTAGCTAATGAAAAACTGTTTTTT. This chain connects TRBV5-4 to TRBJ1-4, with D perhaps matching TRBD1 (6 bases). V lost 3 bases and J lost 3, with 15 bases in between. This CDR3 has 16 residues. Germline CDR1 is SGHNT and CDR2 is YYREEE (reference sequence).

As to this clone: A junction end diverges from the germline sequence, so it may reflect a read error. The gene calls are TRBV28 and TRBJ2-7, with 11 bases fitting TRBD1. Germline V CDR1 and CDR2: MDHEN, SYDVKM. This CDR3 region has 13 residues. The CDR3 spells CASSAPGQGVMDF. The CDR3 DNA reads TGTGCCAGCAGTGCCCCGGGACAGGGGGTGATGGACTTC.

V usage is TRBV2 and J usage is TRBJ2-2, with 9 bases that match TRBD1. With 5 bases clipped from V and 5 bases from J, the junction kept 9 bases outside the gene matches. The CDR3 is 16 amino acids. Germline assignment: CDR1 SNHLY and CDR2 FYNNEI. CDR3 sequence (DNA): TGTGCCAGCAGTAAACAGGGGGCTGGTGTTACCGGGGAGCTGTTTTTT. This codes for CASSKQGAGVTGELFF.

The chain links TRBV9 to TRBJ1-1; D is undetermined. Germline CDR1 is SGDLS and CDR2 is YYNGEE. V gave up 0 bases and J gave up 0 bases, with 15 bases separating them. CDR3 size: 17 residues. In DNA form, the CDR3 reads TGTGCCAGCAGCGTAGCTACGGGTGGGCACCTGAACACTGAAGCTTTCTTT. The encoded protein is CASSVATGGHLNTEAFF. The entire variable domain, with the rest obtained from reference TRBV9 and TRBJ1-1, is as follows: DSGVTQTPKHLITATGQRVTLRCSPRSGDLSVYWYQQSLDQGLQFLIQYYNGEERAKGNILERFSAQQFPDLHSELNLSSLELGDSALYFCASSVATGGHLNTEAFFGQGTRLTVV.

This rearrangement joins TRBV18 to TRBJ2-7; D is undetermined. The CDR3 is 14 residues long. With 2 bases removed from V and 2 bases from J, the gap between germline ends came to 10 bases. Germline V gives CDR1 KGHSH, CDR2 LQKENI. Written as DNA, the CDR3 is TGTGCCAGCTCACCAGGGCGGCAGGCCTACGAGCAGTACTTC. Residues: CASSPGRQAYEQYF. Full variable domain (rest looked up from reference TRBV18 and TRBJ2-7): NAGVMQNPRHLVRRRGQEARLRCSPMKGHSHVYWYRQLPEEGLKFMVYLQKENIIDESGMPKERFSAEFPKEGPSILRIQQVVRGDSAAYFCASSPGRQAYEQYFGPGTRLTVT.

The chain joins TRBV11-2 to TRBJ2-3, with 10 positions matching TRBD2. J lost 0 bases, V lost 5 bases, and 5 bases had no gene match. The CDR3 loop spans 16 amino acids. Per the germline V gene, CDR1 is SGHAT and CDR2 is FQNNGV. CDR3 coding DNA: TGTGCCAGCAGCCAGGGACTAGCGACTAGCACAGATACGCAGTATTTT. Translating gives CASSQGLATSTDTQYF.

This clone appeared a single time. This chain connects TRBV2 to TRBJ2-5; perhaps TRBD1 as D (6 bases). Germline V gene data show CDR1 as SNHLY and CDR2 as FYNNEI. Trimming left V 7 bases short and J 4 bases short, with 19 bases between. The CDR3 contains 15 residues. The CDR3 is CASTSLGQGGETQYF. As DNA, the CDR3 is TGTGCCAGCACCTCACTGGGACAAGGTGGAGAGACCCAGTACTTC.

J is TRBJ1-4 and V is TRBV4-2; the D gene is possibly TRBD1 (6 bases). This CDR3 has 16 amino acids. V was trimmed by 7 bases and J by 7 bases, leaving 22 bases between them. The germline gives CDR1 LGHNA, CDR2 YNFKEQ. CDR3 sequence reads: CASTGQLGGSGEKLFF. The CDR3 DNA reads as TGTGCCAGCACCGGACAGCTTGGGGGATCGGGTGAAAAACTGTTTTTT.

The chain uses TRBV18 and TRBJ1-1, with D possibly matching TRBD1 (5 bases). Trimming pared 6 bases from V and 1 base from J, leaving 15 bases between. Germline V lookup: CDR1 KGHSH, CDR2 LQKENI. The CDR3 spans 15 residues. DNA of the CDR3: TGTGCCAGCTCTTGGGGCCGGGGGGGGAACACTGAAGCTTTCTTT. Amino acids: CASSWGRGGNTEAFF.

This sequence joins TRBV19 and TRBJ2-7, with 10 bases fitting TRBD2. The V gene's germline CDR1 is LNHDA and CDR2 SQIVND (reference sequence). The CDR3 runs to 14 residues. J gave up 2 bases and V 5 bases, and 3 bases lay outside the gene matches. The CDR3 nucleotides are TGTGCCAGTAGTCCCCTAGCGGGAGCCTACGAGCAGTACTTC. This codes for CASSPLAGAYEQYF.

V and J are TRBV30 and TRBJ1-5; 7 positions agree with TRBD1. Germline V gives CDR1 GTSNPN, CDR2 SVGIG (reference sequence). The junction had 2 bases not matched to a gene; V was cut back by 0 bases and J by 6 bases. The CDR3 spans 13 residues. In DNA form, the CDR3 reads TGTGCCTGGAGTGTCCAGGGGGGTCAGCCCCAGCATTTT. The encoded protein is CAWSVQGGQPQHF. Filled out from reference TRBV30 and TRBJ1-5, the complete variable domain reads SQTIHQWPATLVQPVGSPLSLECTVEGTSNPNLYWYRQAAGRGLQLLFYSVGIGQISSEVPQNLSASRPQDRQFILSSKKLLLSDSGFYLCAWSVQGGQPQHFGDGTRLSIL.

The chain joins TRBV7-9 to TRBJ2-7, with a tentative D call TRBD2 (5 bases). The CDR3 consists of 18 residues. V lost 5 bases to trimming and J lost 0 bases, with 23 bases between them. CDR1 is SEHNR and CDR2 is FQNEAQ in the germline V gene (reference sequence). CDR3 residues: CASSAPPDAGHGSYEQYF. The DNA of the CDR3 is TGTGCCAGCAGCGCTCCCCCGGACGCGGGTCACGGCTCCTACGAGCAGTACTTC. Complete variable domain (other parts from reference TRBV7-9 and TRBJ2-7): DTGVSQNPRHKITKRGQNVTFRCDPISEHNRLYWYRQTLGQGPEFLTYFQNEAQLEKSRLLSDRFSAERPKGSFSTLEIQRTEQGDSAMYLCASSAPPDAGHGSYEQYFGPGTRLTVT.